Only one count was recorded for the clone carrying this T cell receptor (beta chain). These data originate in a study of OX40 agonist ivuxolimab in advanced cancers. The wider study: Across the patients, intravenous ivuxolimab was delivered every 2 weeks at 0.01 to 10 mg/kg.

Using immunoSEQ multiplex PCR, the repertoire was profiled, and TCRdb retains in-frame clones only, with some absent. Counted here are roughly 77,000 clones, 80% to 95% occurring once; the ten biggest clones make up 0.53%. The investigators sampled blood at baseline, at cycle 4 day 1, and at cycle 7 day 1. The sequencing here drew on CD4+ or CD8+ T cells sorted from blood, taken in a trial of the OX40 agonist ivuxolimab. This receptor was identified in an adult with an advanced solid tumor such as melanoma, head and neck, liver or kidney cancer.

CDR3 DNA: TGTGCCAGCAGTCCCGGGACAGGAGTCCAAGAGACCCAGTACTTC. Protein product: CASSPGTGVQETQYF. V gene TRBV28 combines with J gene TRBJ2-5; 8 positions agree with TRBD1. The CDR3 is 15 amino acids. CDR1 is MDHEN and CDR2 is SYDVKM in the germline V gene. Germline trimming cut 5 bases from V and 1 base from J; bases unmatched to any gene: 6.